This T cell receptor (beta chain) comes out of a study of T cell responses to AZD1222 COVID-19 vaccine. This CDR3 has 14 amino acids. Trimming shortened V by 3 bases and J by 8 bases, and 11 bases separated the two germline ends. Germline V CDR1 and CDR2: KGHSH, LQKENI. Produced via immunoSEQ multiplex PCR; TCRdb's table is partial and in-frame only. Among roughly 150,000 clones listed, nearly 95% were seen once. Here the sequenced sample was peripheral blood, taken on day 0 of AZD1222 vaccination. This sequence joins TRBV18 and TRBJ1-6; D gene uncertain. This receptor was obtained from an adult in good health. In DNA form, the CDR3 reads TGTGCCAGCTCACCGTGGGGAGGTGATTCACCCCTCCACTTT. Protein: CASSPWGGDSPLHF.